The 10 T cell receptor beta chains below come from one sample, sequenced in a study of T cell changes during pregnancy in multiple sclerosis. Sequencing was performed with immunoSEQ multiplex PCR; in TCRdb, only in-frame clones are kept and a portion is missing. Among about 40,000 clones listed, around 90% were seen once. The sequenced sample was CD4+ T cells from peripheral blood mononuclear cells, obtained in the third trimester of pregnancy. The receptors shown here come from a female donor with multiple sclerosis, enrolled in a pregnancy study.

The gene calls are TRBV29-1 and TRBJ2-7; D perhaps matches TRBD1 (6 bases). Trimming removed 0 bases from V and 2 bases from J, with 14 bases in between. The germline V gene encodes CDR1 SQVTM and CDR2 ANQGSEA. The CDR3 sequence is 15 residues long. The CDR3 protein is CSVEDGTRKPYEQYF. The DNA of the CDR3 is TGCAGCGTTGAAGATGGGACACGGAAACCCTACGAGCAGTACTTC.

The chain joins TRBV29-1 to TRBJ1-2, with 9 bases identical to TRBD1. This CDR3 contains 12 residues. CDR1 and CDR2 from the germline V gene are SQVTM and ANQGSEA. Trimming took 6 bases from V and 7 from J; bases not matched to a gene: 6. The CDR3 is CSVLQGASGYTF. The CDR3 bases are TGCAGCGTGCTACAGGGGGCAAGTGGCTACACCTTC.

This chain connects TRBV18 to TRBJ2-6; tentatively, D is TRBD1 (5 bases). This CDR3 has 17 amino acids. The V gene lost 5 bases and the J gene lost 0 bases, with 14 bases spanning the gap. Germline CDR1 and CDR2: KGHSH and LQKENI. The DNA for the CDR3 is TGTGCCAGCTCATCCACCAAGACAGCCTCTGGGGCCAACGTCCTGACTTTC. It specifies CASSSTKTASGANVLTF.

This clone was observed once. J is TRBJ2-5 and V is TRBV5-4, with TRBD2 identical over 8 bases. CDR1 is SGHNT, CDR2 YYREEE, per germline (reference sequence). CDR3 size: 16 residues. V gave up 0 bases and J gave up 1 base; unmatched junction bases: 5. Written as DNA, the CDR3 is TGTGCCAGCAGCTTGGCCAGCGGGGGTAGCCAAGAGACCCAGTACTTC. This gives the protein CASSLASGGSQETQYF. Using reference TRBV5-4 and TRBJ2-5 for the parts outside the CDR3, the full variable domain is ETGVTQSPTHLIKTRGQQVTLRCSSQSGHNTVSWYQQALGQGPQFIFQYYREEENGRGNFPPRFSGLQFPNYSSELNVNALELDDSALYLCASSLASGGSQETQYFGPGTRLLVL.

The chain recombines TRBV19 with TRBJ2-4, with 14 bases fitting TRBD2. The CDR3 spans 21 residues. Germline V lookup: CDR1 LNHDA, CDR2 SQIVND (reference sequence). The V gene end was trimmed by 4 bases and the J gene end by 0 bases; junction bases not matched to a gene: 14. This CDR3 reads CASSSRLAGGPSPLAKNIQYF. CDR3 DNA: TGTGCCAGTAGTAGTCGACTAGCGGGAGGGCCCAGCCCTTTAGCCAAAAACATTCAGTACTTC.

This chain joins TRBV4-1 and TRBJ2-7, with 8 bases fitting TRBD2. V shed 1 base, J shed 3 bases, and the junction held 8 bases outside the gene matches. CDR3 length: 16 residues. CDR1 is MGHRA and CDR2 is YSYEKL in the germline V gene. The CDR3: CASSQVGASGFYEQYF. CDR3 coding DNA: TGCGCCAGCAGCCAAGTTGGGGCTAGCGGGTTCTACGAGCAGTACTTC.

The CDR3 nucleotides are TGTGCCAGCAGCCCCCGTTTGGGGAGCTCCTACAATGAGCAGTTCTTC. Encoded protein: CASSPRLGSSYNEQFF. V and J are TRBV7-6 and TRBJ2-1; maybe TRBD2 (5 bases). CDR3 length equals 16 residues. From germline, CDR1 is SGHVS and CDR2 FNYEAQ. Trimming removed 5 bases at V and 0 bases at J, with 14 bases between.

The chain carries TRBV9 and TRBJ2-1; 14 nucleotides agree with TRBD2. Per germline, CDR1 SGDLS and CDR2 YYNGEE. The CDR3 has 18 amino acids. Trimming at V came to 0 bases and at J to 6 bases, leaving 8 bases not matched to a gene. In DNA form, the CDR3 reads TGTGCCAGCAGCGTAGGTATTGAGGGACTAGCGGGAGCCAATGAGCAGTTCTTC. Translating it yields CASSVGIEGLAGANEQFF. The full variable domain, its missing parts supplied by reference TRBV9 and TRBJ2-1, is DSGVTQTPKHLITATGQRVTLRCSPRSGDLSVYWYQQSLDQGLQFLIQYYNGEERAKGNILERFSAQQFPDLHSELNLSSLELGDSALYFCASSVGIEGLAGANEQFFGPGTRLTVL.

This chain joins TRBV7-2 and TRBJ1-2, with 7 bases aligning to TRBD1. The CDR3 is 17 amino acids. Germline trimming cut 5 bases from V and 6 bases from J; bases unmatched to any gene: 18. The V gene's germline CDR1 is SGHTA and CDR2 FQGNSA. CDR3 amino acids: CASSLDRARVKENGYTF. CDR3 nucleotide sequence: TGTGCCAGCAGCCTCGACAGGGCCCGCGTAAAAGAAAATGGCTACACCTTC.

This chain links TRBV6-1 with TRBJ1-4; no definite D call. The germline V gene has CDR1 MNHNS and CDR2 SASEGT. V gave up 6 bases and J gave up 1 base, with 3 bases separating them. The CDR3 consists of 12 residues. The CDR3 loop is CASSRTNEKLFF. The CDR3 coding sequence is TGTGCCAGCAGCCGAACTAATGAAAAACTGTTTTTT.